This T cell receptor beta chain is from a study of cytomegalovirus exposure and HLA in healthy donors. The PCR had 60 Vbeta and 13 Jbeta primers. Original data processing: An analysis that came later counted approximately 76 million unique TCR beta chains, 9 million to 12 million shared. The protocol was immunoSEQ multiplex PCR, while the TCRdb copy is restricted to in-frame clones and leaves out a portion. D and trimming come from the DNA, and the V and J calls and clone size come from that table. The repertoire holds approximately 120,000 clones, with 76% as singletons. Germline V gene lookup returns CDR1 KGHSH and CDR2 LQKENI. J was trimmed by 8 bases and V by 8 bases; bases with no gene match: 9. CDR3 length: 14 amino acids.

The chain couples TRBV18 to TRBJ1-2; the match to TRBD1 covers 12 bases. This receptor was identified in a middle-aged woman in good health and CMV-seropositive. The material sequenced was PBMCs. CDR3 sequence: CASLDGTGGRGYTF. The CDR3, as DNA: TGTGCCAGCCTCGATGGGACAGGGGGCCGGGGCTACACCTTC. Using reference TRBV18 and TRBJ1-2 for the parts outside the CDR3, the full variable domain is NAGVMQNPRHLVRRRGQEARLRCSPMKGHSHVYWYRQLPEEGLKFMVYLQKENIIDESGMPKERFSAEFPKEGPSILRIQQVVRGDSAAYFCASLDGTGGRGYTFGSGTRLTVV.